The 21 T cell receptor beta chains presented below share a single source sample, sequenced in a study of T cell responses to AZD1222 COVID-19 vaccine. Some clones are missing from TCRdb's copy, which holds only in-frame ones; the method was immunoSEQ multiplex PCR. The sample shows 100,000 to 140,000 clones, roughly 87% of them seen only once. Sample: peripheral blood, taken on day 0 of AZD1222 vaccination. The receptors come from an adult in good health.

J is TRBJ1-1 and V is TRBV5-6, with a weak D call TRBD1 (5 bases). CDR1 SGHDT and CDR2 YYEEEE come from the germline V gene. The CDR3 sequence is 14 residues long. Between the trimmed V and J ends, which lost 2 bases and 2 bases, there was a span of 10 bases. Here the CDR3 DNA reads TGTGCCAGCAGCTTACTGACAGTCAACACTGAAGCTTTCTTT. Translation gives CASSLLTVNTEAFF.

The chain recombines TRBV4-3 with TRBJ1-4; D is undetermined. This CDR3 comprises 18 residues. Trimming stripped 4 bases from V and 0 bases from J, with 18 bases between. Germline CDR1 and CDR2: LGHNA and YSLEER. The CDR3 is CASSPKGGRITTNEKLFF. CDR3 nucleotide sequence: TGCGCCAGCAGCCCCAAAGGCGGCAGAATCACAACTAATGAAAAACTGTTTTTT.

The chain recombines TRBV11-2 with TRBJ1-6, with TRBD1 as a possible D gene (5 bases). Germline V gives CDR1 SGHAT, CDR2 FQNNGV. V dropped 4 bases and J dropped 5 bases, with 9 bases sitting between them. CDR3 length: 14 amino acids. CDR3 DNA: TGTGCCAGCAGCTCGACAGATAATAATTCACCCCTCCACTTT. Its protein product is CASSSTDNNSPLHF.

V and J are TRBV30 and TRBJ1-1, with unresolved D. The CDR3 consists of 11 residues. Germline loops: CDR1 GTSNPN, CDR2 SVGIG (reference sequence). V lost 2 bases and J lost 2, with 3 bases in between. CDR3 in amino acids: CAWSFNTEAFF. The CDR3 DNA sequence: TGTGCCTGGAGTTTTAACACTGAAGCTTTCTTT. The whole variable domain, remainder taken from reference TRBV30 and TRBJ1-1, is SQTIHQWPATLVQPVGSPLSLECTVEGTSNPNLYWYRQAAGRGLQLLFYSVGIGQISSEVPQNLSASRPQDRQFILSSKKLLLSDSGFYLCAWSFNTEAFFGQGTRLTVV.

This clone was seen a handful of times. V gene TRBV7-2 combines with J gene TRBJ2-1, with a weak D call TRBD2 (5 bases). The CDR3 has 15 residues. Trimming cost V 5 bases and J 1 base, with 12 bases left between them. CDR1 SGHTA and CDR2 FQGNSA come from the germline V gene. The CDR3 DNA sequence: TGTGCCAGCAGCGAAGGGCCGGGATCCTACAATGAGCAGTTCTTC. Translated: CASSEGPGSYNEQFF. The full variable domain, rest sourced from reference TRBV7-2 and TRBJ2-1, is GAGVSQSPSNKVTEKGKDVELRCDPISGHTALYWYRQSLGQGLEFLIYFQGNSAPDKSGLPSDRFSAERTGGSVSTLTIQRTQQEDSAVYLCASSEGPGSYNEQFFGPGTRLTVL.

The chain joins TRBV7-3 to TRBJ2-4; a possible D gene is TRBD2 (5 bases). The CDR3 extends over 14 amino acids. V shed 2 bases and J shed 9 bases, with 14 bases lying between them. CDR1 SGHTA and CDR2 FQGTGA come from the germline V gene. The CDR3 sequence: CASSLDYTNRIQYF. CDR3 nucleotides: TGTGCCAGCAGCTTAGACTACACAAATCGCATTCAGTACTTC. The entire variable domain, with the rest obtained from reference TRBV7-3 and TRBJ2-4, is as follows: GAGVSQTPSNKVTEKGKYVELRCDPISGHTALYWYRQSLGQGPEFLIYFQGTGAADDSGLPNDRFFAVRPEGSVSTLKIQRTERGDSAVYLCASSLDYTNRIQYFGAGTRLSVL.

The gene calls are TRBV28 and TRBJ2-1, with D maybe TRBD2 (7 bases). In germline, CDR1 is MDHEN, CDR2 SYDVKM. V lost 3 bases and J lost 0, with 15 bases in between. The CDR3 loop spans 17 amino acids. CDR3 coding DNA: TGTGCCAGCAGTTTTTTAGGGGGGGGGCGCTCCTACAATGAGCAGTTCTTC. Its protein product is CASSFLGGGRSYNEQFF.

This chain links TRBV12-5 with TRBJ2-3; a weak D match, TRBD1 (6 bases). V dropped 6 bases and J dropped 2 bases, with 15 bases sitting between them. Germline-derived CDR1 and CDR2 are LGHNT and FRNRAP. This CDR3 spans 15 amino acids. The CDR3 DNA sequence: TGTGCTAGTGGACCGCAGGGGCTAACCACAGATACGCAGTATTTT. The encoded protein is CASGPQGLTTDTQYF.

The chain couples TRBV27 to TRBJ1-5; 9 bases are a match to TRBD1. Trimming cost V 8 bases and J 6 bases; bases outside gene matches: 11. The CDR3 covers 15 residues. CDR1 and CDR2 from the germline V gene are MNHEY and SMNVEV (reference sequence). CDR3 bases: TGTGCCAGCGCCCGACAGGGGGAGTTTGTTCAGCCCCAGCATTTT. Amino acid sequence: CASARQGEFVQPQHF.

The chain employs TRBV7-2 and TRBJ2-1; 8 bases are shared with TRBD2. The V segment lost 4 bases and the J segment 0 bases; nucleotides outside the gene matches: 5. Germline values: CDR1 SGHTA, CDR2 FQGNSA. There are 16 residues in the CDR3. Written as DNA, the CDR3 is TGTGCCAGCAGCTCGGCGGGAGGCCTCTCCTACAATGAGCAGTTCTTC. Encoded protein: CASSSAGGLSYNEQFF.

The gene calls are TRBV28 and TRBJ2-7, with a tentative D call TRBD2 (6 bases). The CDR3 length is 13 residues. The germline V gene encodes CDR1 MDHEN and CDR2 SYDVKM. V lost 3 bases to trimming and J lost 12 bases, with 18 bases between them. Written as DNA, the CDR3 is TGTGCCAGCAGTTTTGGCGGGACGGACCTGGCGTACTTC. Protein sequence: CASSFGGTDLAYF.

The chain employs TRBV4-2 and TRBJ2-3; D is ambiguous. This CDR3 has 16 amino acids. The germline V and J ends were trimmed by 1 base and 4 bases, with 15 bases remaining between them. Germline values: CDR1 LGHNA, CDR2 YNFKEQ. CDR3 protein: CASSQVANGLADTQYF. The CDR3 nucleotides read TGTGCCAGCAGCCAAGTGGCAAATGGTCTGGCAGATACGCAGTATTTT.

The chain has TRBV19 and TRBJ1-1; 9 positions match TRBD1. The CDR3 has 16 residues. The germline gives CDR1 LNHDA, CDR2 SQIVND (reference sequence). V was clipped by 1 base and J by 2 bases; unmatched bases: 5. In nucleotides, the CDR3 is TGTGCCAGTAGTATAGCCGGGACAGGGACCAACACTGAAGCTTTCTTT. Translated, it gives CASSIAGTGTNTEAFF.

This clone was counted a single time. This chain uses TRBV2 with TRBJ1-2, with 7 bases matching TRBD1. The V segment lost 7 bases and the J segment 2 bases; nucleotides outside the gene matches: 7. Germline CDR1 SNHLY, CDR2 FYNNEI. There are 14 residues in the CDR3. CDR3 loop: CASIAQTGNYGYTF. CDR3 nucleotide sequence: TGTGCCAGCATCGCCCAGACAGGGAACTATGGCTACACCTTC.

The CDR3 nucleotides are TGTGCCAGTAATTTCGGGACGCATGGGGTTAACACTGAAGCTTTCTTT. Encoded protein: CASNFGTHGVNTEAFF. The V and J genes are TRBV19 and TRBJ1-1; TRBD1 is a possible D gene (5 bases). Germline V lookup: CDR1 LNHDA, CDR2 SQIVND (reference sequence). V was pared by 7 bases and J by 2 bases, with 20 bases between. The CDR3 covers 16 residues.

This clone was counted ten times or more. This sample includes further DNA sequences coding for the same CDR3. CDR3 in DNA: TGTGCCAGCAGCGGACAGGGCAACACTGAAGCTTTCTTT. This sequence encodes CASSGQGNTEAFF. The chain uses TRBV9 and TRBJ1-1; 7 bases agree with TRBD1. This CDR3 contains 13 residues. Germline loops: CDR1 SGDLS, CDR2 YYNGEE. V lost 3 bases and J lost 2; bases outside the gene matches: 1.

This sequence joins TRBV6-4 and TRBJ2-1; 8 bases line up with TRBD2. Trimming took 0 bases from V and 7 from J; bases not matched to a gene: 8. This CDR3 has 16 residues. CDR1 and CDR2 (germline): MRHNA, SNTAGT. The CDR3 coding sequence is TGTGCCAGCAGTGACTCCTCAGCGGGGGACCAAAATGAGCAGTTCTTC. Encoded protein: CASSDSSAGDQNEQFF.

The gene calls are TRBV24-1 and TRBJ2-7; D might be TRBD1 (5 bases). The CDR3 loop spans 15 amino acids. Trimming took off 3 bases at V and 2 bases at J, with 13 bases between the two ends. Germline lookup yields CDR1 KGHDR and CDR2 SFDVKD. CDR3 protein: CATSDPRQSTYEQYF. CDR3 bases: TGTGCCACCAGTGATCCCCGACAGTCGACCTACGAGCAGTACTTC.

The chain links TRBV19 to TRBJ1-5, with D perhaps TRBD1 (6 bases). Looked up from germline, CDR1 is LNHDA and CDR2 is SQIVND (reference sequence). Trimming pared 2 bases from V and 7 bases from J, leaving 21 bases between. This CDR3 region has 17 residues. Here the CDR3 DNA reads TGTGCCAGTAGTATAAGTTCGGGGGGCGGGAGAAGCCAGCCCCAGCATTTT. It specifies CASSISSGGGRSQPQHF.

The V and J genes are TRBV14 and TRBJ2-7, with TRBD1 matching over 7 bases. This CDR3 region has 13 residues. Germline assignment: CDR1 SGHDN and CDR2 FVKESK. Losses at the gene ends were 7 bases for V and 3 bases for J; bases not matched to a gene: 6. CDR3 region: CASTLGQDYEQYF. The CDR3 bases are TGTGCCAGCACCCTTGGACAGGACTACGAGCAGTACTTC.

Here the CDR3 DNA reads TGTGCCAGCAGCTTTAGCGGGGTGCAAACCTACGAGCAGTACTTC. Translated: CASSFSGVQTYEQYF. The V and J genes are TRBV7-2 and TRBJ2-7, with 8 positions matching TRBD2. The CDR3 has 15 residues. CDR1 and CDR2 from the germline V gene are SGHTA and FQGNSA. The V segment lost 3 bases and the J segment 2 bases; nucleotides outside the gene matches: 6.